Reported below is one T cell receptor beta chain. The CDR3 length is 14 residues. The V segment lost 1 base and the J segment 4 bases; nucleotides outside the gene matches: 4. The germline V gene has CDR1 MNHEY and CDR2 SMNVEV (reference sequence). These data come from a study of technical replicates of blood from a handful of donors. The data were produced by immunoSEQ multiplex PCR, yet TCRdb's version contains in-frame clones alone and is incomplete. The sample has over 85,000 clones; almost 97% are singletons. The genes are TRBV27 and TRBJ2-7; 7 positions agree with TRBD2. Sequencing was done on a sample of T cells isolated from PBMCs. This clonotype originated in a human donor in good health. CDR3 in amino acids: CASSLYGGEYEQYF. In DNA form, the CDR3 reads TGTGCCAGCAGTTTATATGGGGGGGAGTACGAGCAGTACTTC.